These 4 T cell receptor beta chains originate from one sample sequenced in a study of T cells in Graves' hyperthyroidism and ophthalmopathy. RNA transcripts were the template for amplifying TCR beta CDR3 regions. HTBI primers were employed in a first-round RT-PCR of the TCR CDR3. MiXCR, run by TCRdb on the multiplex PCR reads, gives a single entry per CDR3 protein. The sample contains approximately 620,000 distinct CDR3 sequences, 11% to 15% of which appear only once. The material sequenced was blood. These receptors were obtained from a woman in her thirties with Graves' hyperthyroidism that later progressed to Graves' ophthalmopathy.

Worth noting for this clonotype: One junction end does not reproduce the germline sequence, and a read error may be involved. This sequence joins TRBV10-3 and TRBJ2-3; 7 bases line up with TRBD1. This CDR3 region has 15 residues. Looked up from germline, CDR1 is ENHRY and CDR2 is SYGVKD. The CDR3 here is CAISEATGSTDTQCF. The CDR3 nucleotides read TGTGCCATCAGTGAGGCGACAGGGAGCACAGATACGCAGTGTTTT.

The chain couples TRBV12-3 or TRBV12-4 to TRBJ2-7; a possible D gene is TRBD2 (6 bases). The CDR3 loop spans 13 amino acids. V lost 4 bases to trimming and J lost 6 bases, with 13 bases between them. The CDR3, as DNA: TGTGCCAGCAGTTCGGTGGGGGGATCCGAGCAGTACTTC. This encodes CASSSVGGSEQYF.

This clonotype was picked up many times. Here the CDR3 DNA reads TGTGCCAGCAGTTTATTTCGTCTAGCGGGAGTGCCAGATACGCAGTATTTT. Its translation: CASSLFRLAGVPDTQYF. This chain connects TRBV27 to TRBJ2-3; 10 bases are shared with TRBD2. V was pared by 1 base and J by 4 bases, with 8 bases of the junction left unmatched. This CDR3 region has 17 residues. Germline-derived CDR1 and CDR2 are MNHEY and SMNVEV (reference sequence).

This clonotype showed up many times. J is TRBJ2-7 and V is TRBV2, with a possible D match to TRBD2 (5 bases). V was shortened by 1 base and J by 6 bases, with 13 bases between the two germline ends. Germline CDR1 and CDR2: SNHLY and FYNNEI. This CDR3 is built from 14 residues. The DNA of the CDR3 is TGTGCCAGCAGTGAAGGGGTGGAGGTAGGCGAGCAGTACTTC. This encodes CASSEGVEVGEQYF.